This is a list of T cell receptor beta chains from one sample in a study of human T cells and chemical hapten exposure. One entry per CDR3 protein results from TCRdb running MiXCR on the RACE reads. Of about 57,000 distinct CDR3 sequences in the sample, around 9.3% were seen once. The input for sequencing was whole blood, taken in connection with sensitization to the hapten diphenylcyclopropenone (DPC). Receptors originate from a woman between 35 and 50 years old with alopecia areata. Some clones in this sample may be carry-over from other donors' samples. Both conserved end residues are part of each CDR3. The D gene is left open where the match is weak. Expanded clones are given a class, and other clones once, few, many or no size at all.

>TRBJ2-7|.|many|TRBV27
TGTGCCAGCAGTTTATCCGGGGACCCCTACGAGCAGTACTTC
CASSLSGDPYEQYF
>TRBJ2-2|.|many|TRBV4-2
TGTGCCAGCAGCCAAGATCCGGGCGGGTCCGGGGAGCTGTTTTTT
CASSQDPGGSGELFF
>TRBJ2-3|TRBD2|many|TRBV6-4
TGTGCCAGCAGTGCCTTGGGAGGGGGCACAGATACGCAGTATTTT
CASSALGGGTDTQYF
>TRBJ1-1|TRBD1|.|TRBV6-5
TGTGCCAGCAGTCAAATCGTTCGAGACAGGGCGAACACTGAAGCTTTCTTT
CASSQIVRDRANTEAFF
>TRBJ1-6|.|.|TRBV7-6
TGTGCCTCTCGGGCTCAGGATTCACCCCTCCACTTT
CASRAQDSPLHF
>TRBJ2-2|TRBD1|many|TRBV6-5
TGTGCCAGCTACGGGACAGCCTCCGGGGAGCTGTTTTTT
CASYGTASGELFF
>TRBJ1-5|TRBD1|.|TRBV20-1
TGCAGTGCTGCGACAGGGAGGTTATATCAGCCCCAGCATTTT
CSAATGRLYQPQHF
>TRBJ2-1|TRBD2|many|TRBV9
TGTGCCAGCAGCGTTACTAGCGTCAGCTACAATGAGCAGTTCTTC
CASSVTSVSYNEQFF
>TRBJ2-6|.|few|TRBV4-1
TGCGCCAGCAGCCTAGTTTTTGGGGCCAACGTCCTGACTTTC
CASSLVFGANVLTF
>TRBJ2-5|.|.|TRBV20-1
TGCAGTGCTAGAGTAGAGGGATTCCAAGAGACCCAGTACTTC
CSARVEGFQETQYF
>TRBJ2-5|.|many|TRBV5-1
TGCGCCAGCAGCCCCTGGGACGGTTCGAAGGAGACCCAGTACTTC
CASSPWDGSKETQYF
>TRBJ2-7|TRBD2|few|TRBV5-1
TGCGCCAGCAGAATAGCGGGGTCGTACGAGCAGTACTTC
CASRIAGSYEQYF
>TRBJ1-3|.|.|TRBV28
TGTGCCAGCAGCCCCCGGGGGGCGCAAGGAAACACCATATATTTT
CASSPRGAQGNTIYF
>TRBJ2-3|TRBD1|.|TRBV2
TGTGCCAGCAGTGAATCGCGACAGGGGACAGATACGCAGTATTTT
CASSESRQGTDTQYF
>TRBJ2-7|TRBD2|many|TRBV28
TGTGCCAGCAGTTTAAGGGCGGGGGTATACGAGCAGTACTTC
CASSLRAGVYEQYF
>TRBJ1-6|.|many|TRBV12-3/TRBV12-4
TGTGCCAGCAGTTTCCTGGGCTCACCCCTCCACTTT
CASSFLGSPLHF
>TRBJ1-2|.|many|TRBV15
TGTGCCACCAGCATGATAGATGGTGGCTACACCTTC
CATSMIDGGYTF
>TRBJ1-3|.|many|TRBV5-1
TGCGCCAGCAGCTTCGACAGTGGAGGAAACACCATATATTTT
CASSFDSGGNTIYF
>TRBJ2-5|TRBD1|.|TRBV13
TGTGCCAGCAGCTTTGTGGGGACAGGCAACCAAGAGACCCAGTACTTC
CASSFVGTGNQETQYF
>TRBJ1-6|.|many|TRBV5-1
TGCGCCAGCAGCTTGGATGTGGCGGATTCACCCCTCCACTTT
CASSLDVADSPLHF